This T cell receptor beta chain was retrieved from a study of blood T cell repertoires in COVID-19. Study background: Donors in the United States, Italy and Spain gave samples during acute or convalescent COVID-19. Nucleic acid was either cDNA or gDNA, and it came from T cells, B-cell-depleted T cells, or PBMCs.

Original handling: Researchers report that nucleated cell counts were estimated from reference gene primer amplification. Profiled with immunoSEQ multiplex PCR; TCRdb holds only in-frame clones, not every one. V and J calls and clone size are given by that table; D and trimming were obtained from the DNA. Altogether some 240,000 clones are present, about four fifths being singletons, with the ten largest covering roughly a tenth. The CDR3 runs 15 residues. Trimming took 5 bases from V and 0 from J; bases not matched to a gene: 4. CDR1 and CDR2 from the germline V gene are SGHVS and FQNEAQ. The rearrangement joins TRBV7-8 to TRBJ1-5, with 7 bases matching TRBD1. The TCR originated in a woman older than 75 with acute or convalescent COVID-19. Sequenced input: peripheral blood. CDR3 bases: TGTGCCAGCAGCCCCGAGGGGGCTAGCAATCAGCCCCAGCATTTT. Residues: CASSPEGASNQPQHF.